The source of this T cell receptor (beta chain) is a study of blood T cell repertoires in COVID-19. The authors' processing: Cell counts per sample came from amplifying reference gene primers. This table comes from immunoSEQ multiplex PCR, and its TCRdb copy is limited to in-frame clones, with some not included. From that table come the V and J calls and clone size; the DNA was used to work out D and trimming. The profile shows about 90,000 clones, about nine tenths of them singletons. This CDR3 has 14 residues. The J gene is TRBJ2-3, the V gene TRBV21-1; TRBD1 is taken as the D call from the table, unchecked against the DNA. TRBV21-1 constitutes a pseudogene. The TCR originated in a woman aged 65 to 85 with acute or convalescent COVID-19. What was sequenced was peripheral blood. For the CDR3, the DNA is TGTGCCAGCACCCTAAGGGGGCGGGCAGATACGCAGTATTTT. It translates to CASTLRGRADTQYF.